This T cell receptor beta chain was obtained from a study of shared clonotypes between healthy human individuals. Study in general: Donors were a couple of women and a few men aged 18 to 49. General observations from the study: Limited genetic and exposure-history diversity came from having few donors. Compared with clonotypes that all four donors shared, non-shared clonotypes had lower generation probabilities.

Germline CDR1 is MNHEY and CDR2 is SVGAGI. CDR3 size: 12 residues. V was cut by 8 bases and J by 6 bases, with 10 bases left in between. The method was immunoSEQ multiplex PCR; TCRdb's version includes in-frame clones alone and lacks a portion of them. The repertoire has 2 million to 2.5 million clones, just under 95% of them found once; the top ten carry approximately 0.41%. Comment on this clone: Its matching antigen is unknown.

V is TRBV6-5 and J is TRBJ2-2, with a weak D call TRBD2 (5 bases). The TCR sequence derives from a man aged 18 to 30 in good health. Some clones in this sample may be carry-over from other donors' samples. Sequences were obtained from naive CD4+ T cells from PBMCs. The subset: CD45RA+ positively selected. The DNA of the CDR3 is TGTGCCAGCGAGAGGGCTTCCGGGGAGCTGTTTTTT. Its protein product is CASERASGELFF.